The 16 T cell receptor beta chains listed next were all sequenced from one sample in a study of OX40 agonist ivuxolimab in advanced cancers. The table came from immunoSEQ multiplex PCR; TCRdb's copy has only in-frame clones and leaves some out. In the table there are under 65,000 clones, 91% of which are singletons. The sample consisted of CD4+ or CD8+ T cells sorted from blood, taken in a trial of the OX40 agonist ivuxolimab. These receptors all come from an adult with an advanced solid tumor such as melanoma, head and neck, liver or kidney cancer.

This clone was found a few times. V is TRBV7-9 and J is TRBJ2-1; no clear D gene. The CDR3 spans 13 residues. Trimming took 3 bases from V and 7 from J, leaving 10 bases between them. In germline, CDR1 is SEHNR, CDR2 FQNEAQ (reference sequence). CDR3: CASSLVNINEQFF. The CDR3 bases are TGTGCCAGCAGCTTGGTAAATATTAATGAGCAGTTCTTC.

This chain uses TRBV9 with TRBJ2-5; 9 bases fit TRBD1. The CDR3 runs to 16 residues. Germline values: CDR1 SGDLS, CDR2 YYNGEE. The ends lost 0 bases at V and 0 bases at J; junction bases unmatched: 3. The chain's CDR3 is CASSVGDRVYQETQYF. CDR3 nucleotide sequence: TGTGCCAGCAGCGTAGGGGACAGGGTGTACCAAGAGACCCAGTACTTC.

V gene TRBV19 combines with J gene TRBJ2-1; either TRBD1 or TRBD2 may supply D (5 bases each). CDR1 and CDR2 from the germline V gene are LNHDA and SQIVND (reference sequence). This CDR3 comprises 17 residues. Trimming took off 3 bases at V and 4 bases at J, with 19 bases between the two ends. DNA of the CDR3: TGTGCCAGTAGTATGGAAATCGGGGCTAGCATATACAATGAGCAGTTCTTC. This encodes CASSMEIGASIYNEQFF.

The V gene is TRBV13, the J gene TRBJ2-1; D is unclear. Per the germline V gene, CDR1 is PRHDT and CDR2 is FYEKMQ (reference sequence). V gave up 0 bases and J gave up 4 bases, with 10 bases separating them. The CDR3 covers 15 residues. The CDR3 here is CASSLGRTIYNEQFF. The CDR3 DNA is TGTGCCAGCAGCTTAGGAAGAACCATTTACAATGAGCAGTTCTTC. Combining the CDR3 with reference TRBV13 and TRBJ2-1 gives the whole variable domain AAGVIQSPRHLIKEKRETATLKCYPIPRHDTVYWYQQGPGQDPQFLISFYEKMQSDKGSIPDRFSAQQFSDYHSELNMSSLELGDSALYFCASSLGRTIYNEQFFGPGTRLTVL.

The chain recombines TRBV19 with TRBJ2-3; the D call may be TRBD1 or TRBD2 (5 bases each). CDR1 and CDR2 from the germline V gene are LNHDA and SQIVND (reference sequence). The CDR3 has 15 amino acids. The germline V and J ends were trimmed by 8 bases and 3 bases, with 18 bases remaining between them. CDR3: CASAPMGVLTDTQYF. CDR3 coding DNA: TGTGCCAGTGCCCCGATGGGGGTTCTGACAGATACGCAGTATTTT.

The CDR3 spells CASSESPSLESSYNSPLHF. DNA of the CDR3: TGTGCCAGCAGTGAAAGCCCCAGCCTCGAGAGCTCCTATAATTCACCCCTCCACTTT. The V call is TRBV2, the J call TRBJ1-6; no clear D. The germline gives CDR1 SNHLY, CDR2 FYNNEI. The CDR3 is 19 amino acids. V was cut by 2 bases and J by 0 bases, with 17 bases left in between.

The chain uses TRBV10-3 and TRBJ1-1; no clear D gene. V lost 3 bases and J 0 bases, leaving 8 bases between the germline ends. CDR3 length: 14 amino acids. Germline V gives CDR1 ENHRY, CDR2 SYGVKD. Here the CDR3 reads CAISESQVNTEAFF. The CDR3 nucleotides read TGTGCCATCAGTGAAAGCCAAGTGAACACTGAAGCTTTCTTT.

The DNA of the CDR3 is TGTGCCACCTCAGGGGGGAGCTTGAACACTGAAGCTTTCTTT. Amino acids: CATSGGSLNTEAFF. V and J are TRBV28 and TRBJ1-1, with TRBD1 identical over 7 bases. The germline V gene has CDR1 MDHEN and CDR2 SYDVKM. V lost 10 bases and J lost 0; bases outside the gene matches: 8. This CDR3 has 14 residues.

This rearrangement joins TRBV29-1 to TRBJ2-7, with D perhaps given as TRBD1 or TRBD2 (5 bases each). Germline CDR1 and CDR2: SQVTM and ANQGSEA. This CDR3 contains 14 residues. Trimming left V 6 bases short and J 9 bases short, with 24 bases between. CDR3 nucleotide sequence: TGCAGCGTGGGAGATACCGGGACGTGGACCTTGCAGTACTTC. This encodes CSVGDTGTWTLQYF.

A single count supports this clone. The chain employs TRBV7-9 and TRBJ1-2, with unresolved D. This CDR3 comprises 13 residues. The ends were cut back, 1 base at V and 3 bases at J, with 6 bases in the middle. Germline V gene data show CDR1 as SEHNR and CDR2 as FQNEAQ (reference sequence). CDR3 residues: CASSLGVDYGYTF. CDR3 bases: TGTGCCAGCAGCTTAGGGGTGGACTATGGCTACACCTTC.

V and J are TRBV5-1 and TRBJ2-7; TRBD1 matches at 8 bases. Unmatched junction bases numbered 4, after V lost 4 bases and J lost 1 base. Germline lookup yields CDR1 SGHRS and CDR2 YFSETQ. The CDR3 loop spans 14 amino acids. CDR3 protein: CASSPGTGSYEQYF. CDR3 in DNA: TGCGCCAGCAGCCCAGGGACAGGTTCCTACGAGCAGTACTTC.

The chain carries TRBV19 and TRBJ2-2; D ambiguous. CDR1 and CDR2 from the germline V gene are LNHDA and SQIVND (reference sequence). The CDR3 has 11 amino acids. Trimming left V 4 bases short and J 6 bases short, with 3 bases between. The CDR3 spells CASSTPGELFF. In DNA, the CDR3 is TGTGCCAGTAGTACCCCCGGGGAGCTGTTTTTT. The whole variable domain, remainder taken from reference TRBV19 and TRBJ2-2, is DGGITQSPKYLFRKEGQNVTLSCEQNLNHDAMYWYRQDPGQGLRLIYYSQIVNDFQKGDIAEGYSVSREKKESFPLTVTSAQKNPTAFYLCASSTPGELFFGEGSRLTVL.

This chain connects TRBV28 to TRBJ1-2; D is uncertain. Germline values: CDR1 MDHEN, CDR2 SYDVKM. The V gene lost 1 base and the J gene lost 6 bases, with 9 bases spanning the gap. The CDR3 loop spans 13 amino acids. The CDR3 spells CASSLYTRDGYTF. In DNA, the CDR3 is TGTGCCAGCAGTTTATATACCCGTGATGGCTACACCTTC.

In its sample, this clone was seen once. The V gene is TRBV11-1, the J gene TRBJ1-2; a possible D gene is TRBD1 (6 bases). CDR3 length equals 14 residues. Germline V gene data show CDR1 as SGHAT and CDR2 as FQDESV (reference sequence). V lost 0 bases and J 8 bases, leaving 13 bases between the germline ends. The CDR3 sequence is CASSLAQGHGGYTF. The CDR3 nucleotides are TGTGCCAGCAGCTTAGCCCAGGGGCACGGAGGCTACACCTTC.

This chain joins TRBV5-8 and TRBJ2-3; D gene ambiguous. Germline V gene lookup returns CDR1 SGHTS and CDR2 YDEGEE. This CDR3 has 13 amino acids. Trimming removed 0 bases from V and 3 bases from J, with 5 bases in between. CDR3 loop: CASSLGDTDTQYF. DNA of the CDR3: TGTGCCAGCAGCTTGGGGGATACAGATACGCAGTATTTT.

The V gene is TRBV27, the J gene TRBJ1-5; D ambiguous. Germline V gene sequence: CDR1 MNHEY, CDR2 SMNVEV (reference sequence). Trimming removed 3 bases from V and 7 bases from J, with 16 bases in between. The CDR3 consists of 15 residues. CDR3 sequence: CASSLAPERGQPQHF. CDR3 in DNA: TGTGCCAGCAGTTTGGCCCCCGAACGGGGACAGCCCCAGCATTTT.